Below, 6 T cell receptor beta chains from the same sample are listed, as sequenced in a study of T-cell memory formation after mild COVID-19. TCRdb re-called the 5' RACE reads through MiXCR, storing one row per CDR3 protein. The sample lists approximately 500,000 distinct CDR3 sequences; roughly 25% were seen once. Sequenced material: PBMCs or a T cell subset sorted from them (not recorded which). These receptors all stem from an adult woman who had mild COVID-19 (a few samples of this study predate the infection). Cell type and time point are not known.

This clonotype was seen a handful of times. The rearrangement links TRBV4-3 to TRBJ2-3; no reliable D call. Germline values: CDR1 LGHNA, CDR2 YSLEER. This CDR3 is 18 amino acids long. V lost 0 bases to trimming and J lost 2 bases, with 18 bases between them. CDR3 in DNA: TGCGCCAGCAGCCAAGATCTAAAAAGTGTCCTCCTCACAGATACGCAGTATTTT. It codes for CASSQDLKSVLLTDTQYF.

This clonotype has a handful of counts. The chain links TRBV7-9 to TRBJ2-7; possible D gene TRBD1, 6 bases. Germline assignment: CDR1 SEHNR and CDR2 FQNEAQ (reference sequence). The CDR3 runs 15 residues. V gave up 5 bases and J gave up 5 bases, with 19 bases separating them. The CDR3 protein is CASSQTTGLLDEQYF. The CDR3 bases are TGTGCCAGCAGCCAGACCACAGGGCTGTTGGACGAGCAGTACTTC.

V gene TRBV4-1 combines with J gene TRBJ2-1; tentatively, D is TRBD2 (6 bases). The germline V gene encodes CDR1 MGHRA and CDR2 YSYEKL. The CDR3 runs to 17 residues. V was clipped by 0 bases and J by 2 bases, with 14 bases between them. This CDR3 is CASSQDWRVSPYNEQFF. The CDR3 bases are TGCGCCAGCAGCCAAGATTGGAGGGTTTCCCCCTACAATGAGCAGTTCTTC.

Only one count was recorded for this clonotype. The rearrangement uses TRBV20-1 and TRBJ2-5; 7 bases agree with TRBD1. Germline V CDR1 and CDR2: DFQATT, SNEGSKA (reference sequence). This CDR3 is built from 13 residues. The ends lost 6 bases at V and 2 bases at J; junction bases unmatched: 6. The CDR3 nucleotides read TGCAGTGCCAACAGGGGTTCTCAAGAGACCCAGTACTTC. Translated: CSANRGSQETQYF.

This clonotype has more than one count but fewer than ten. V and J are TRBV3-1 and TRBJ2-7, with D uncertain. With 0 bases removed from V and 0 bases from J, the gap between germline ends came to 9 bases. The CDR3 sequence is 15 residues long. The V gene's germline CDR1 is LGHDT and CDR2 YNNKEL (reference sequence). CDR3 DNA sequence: TGTGCCAGCAGCCAAGAAGGCAGGACCTCCTACGAGCAGTACTTC. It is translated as CASSQEGRTSYEQYF.

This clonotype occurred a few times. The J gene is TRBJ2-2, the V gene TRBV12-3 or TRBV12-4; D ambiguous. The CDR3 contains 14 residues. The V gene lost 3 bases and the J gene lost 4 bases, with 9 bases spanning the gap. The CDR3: CASSLWETTGELFF. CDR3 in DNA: TGTGCCAGCAGTTTGTGGGAAACCACCGGGGAGCTGTTTTTT.